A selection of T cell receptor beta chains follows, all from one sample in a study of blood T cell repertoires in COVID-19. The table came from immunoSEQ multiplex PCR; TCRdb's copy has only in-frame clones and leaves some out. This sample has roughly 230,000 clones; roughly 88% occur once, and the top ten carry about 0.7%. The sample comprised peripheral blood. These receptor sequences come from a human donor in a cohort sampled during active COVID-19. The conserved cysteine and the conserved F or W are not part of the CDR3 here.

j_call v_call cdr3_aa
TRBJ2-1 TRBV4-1 ASSPLPGTVGFNEQF
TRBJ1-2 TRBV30 AWSVTGDGYT
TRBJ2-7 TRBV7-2 ASSLIFYEQY
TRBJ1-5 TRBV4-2 ASSQGGEDQPQH
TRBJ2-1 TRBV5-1 ASSLSGTSSVNEQF
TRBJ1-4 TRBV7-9 ASSLNPPRATNEKLF
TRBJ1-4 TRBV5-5 ASSFREGKEKLF
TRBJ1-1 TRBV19 ASTPPLAAGTEAF
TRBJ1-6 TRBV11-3 ASSPGQNNSPLH
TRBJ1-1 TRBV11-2 ASSQTGESDTEAF
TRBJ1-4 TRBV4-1 ASSSRGGEGMNEKLF
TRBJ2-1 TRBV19 ASKTSGGDEQF
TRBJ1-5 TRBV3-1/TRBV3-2 ASSQPGGSQPQH
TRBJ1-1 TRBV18 ASSTGGTEAF
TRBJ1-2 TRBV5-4 ASSLRTEFYGYT
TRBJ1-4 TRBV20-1 SGRGNEKLF
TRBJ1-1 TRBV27 ASSSTVPGQGEVPPNTEAF
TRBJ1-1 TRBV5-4 ASSLGQGKMNTEAF
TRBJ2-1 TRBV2 ASRREGYNEQF
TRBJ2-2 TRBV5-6 ASSLAVDTGELF
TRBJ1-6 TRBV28 ATHPLGGIYSPLH
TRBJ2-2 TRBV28 ASSSRELF
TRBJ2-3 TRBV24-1 ATSDPPLAGGGDTQY
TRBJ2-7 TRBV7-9 ASSLGGTLSYEQY
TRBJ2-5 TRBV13 ASSGRGWDREETQY
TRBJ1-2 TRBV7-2 ASSSTSGGINYGYT
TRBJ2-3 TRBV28 ASSLLPGTSGTDTQY
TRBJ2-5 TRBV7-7 ASSLEARLRETQY
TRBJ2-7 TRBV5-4 ASSLGPGFNEQY
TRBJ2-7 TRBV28 ASSLDGGIYYEQY
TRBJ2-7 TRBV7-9 ASSSFGIRTGAGEQY
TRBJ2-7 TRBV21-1 ASLYEQY
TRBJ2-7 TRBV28 ASSLQQPYEQY
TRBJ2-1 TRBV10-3 ATGLAGDPNEQF
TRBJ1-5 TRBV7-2 ASSGWTASNQPQH
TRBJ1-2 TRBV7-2 ASSLVAQGSLGGYT
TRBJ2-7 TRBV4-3 ASSQGSQGYEQY
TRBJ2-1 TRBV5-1 ASSSTSGRGSYNEQF
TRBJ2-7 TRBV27 ASSALAPLSEQY
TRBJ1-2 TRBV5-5 ASSLAFGQGYGYT
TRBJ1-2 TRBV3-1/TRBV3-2 ASSQDYRGYGYT
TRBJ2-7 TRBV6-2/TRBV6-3 ASSSGTSGISYEQY
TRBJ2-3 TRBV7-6 ASSLTGQGHVDTQY
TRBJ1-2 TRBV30 AWSHLVTGGVGYT
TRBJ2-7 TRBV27 ASLPGIGYEQY